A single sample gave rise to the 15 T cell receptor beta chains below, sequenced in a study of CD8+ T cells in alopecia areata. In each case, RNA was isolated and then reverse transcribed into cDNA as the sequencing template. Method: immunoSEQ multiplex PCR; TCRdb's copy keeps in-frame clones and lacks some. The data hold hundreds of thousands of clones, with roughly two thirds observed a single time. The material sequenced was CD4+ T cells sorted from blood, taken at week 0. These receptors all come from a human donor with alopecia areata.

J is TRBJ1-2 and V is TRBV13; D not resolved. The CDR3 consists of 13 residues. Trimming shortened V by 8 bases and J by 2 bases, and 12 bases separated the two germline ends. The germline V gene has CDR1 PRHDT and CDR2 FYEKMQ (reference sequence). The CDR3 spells CASSRGSNYGYTF. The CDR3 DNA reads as TGTGCCAGCTCCCGCGGTAGCAACTATGGCTACACCTTC.

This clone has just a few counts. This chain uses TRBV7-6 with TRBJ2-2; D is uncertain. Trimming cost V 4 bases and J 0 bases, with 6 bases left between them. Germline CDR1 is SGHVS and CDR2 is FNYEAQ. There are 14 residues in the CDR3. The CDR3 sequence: CASSSQANTGELFF. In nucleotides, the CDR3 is TGTGCCAGCAGCTCACAAGCGAACACCGGGGAGCTGTTTTTT.

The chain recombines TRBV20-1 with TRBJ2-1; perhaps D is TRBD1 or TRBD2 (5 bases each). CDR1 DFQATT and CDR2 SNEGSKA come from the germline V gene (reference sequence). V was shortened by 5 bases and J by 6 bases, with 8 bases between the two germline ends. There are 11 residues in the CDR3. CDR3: CSAYGGNEQFF. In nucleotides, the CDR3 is TGCAGTGCTTATGGGGGCAATGAGCAGTTCTTC.

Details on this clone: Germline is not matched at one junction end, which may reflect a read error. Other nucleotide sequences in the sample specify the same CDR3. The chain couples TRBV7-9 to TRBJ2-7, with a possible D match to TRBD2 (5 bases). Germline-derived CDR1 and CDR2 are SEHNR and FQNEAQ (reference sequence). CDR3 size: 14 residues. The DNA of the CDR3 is TGTGCCAGCAGCCCCGGTGAGCGGTCCTACGAGCAGTACTTT. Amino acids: CASSPGERSYEQYF.

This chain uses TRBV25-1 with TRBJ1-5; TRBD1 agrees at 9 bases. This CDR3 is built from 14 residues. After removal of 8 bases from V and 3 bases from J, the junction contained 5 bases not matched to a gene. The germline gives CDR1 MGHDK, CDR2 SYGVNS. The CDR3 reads CASRGQGHNQPQHF. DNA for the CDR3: TGTGCCAGCCGGGGACAGGGTCACAATCAGCCCCAGCATTTT.

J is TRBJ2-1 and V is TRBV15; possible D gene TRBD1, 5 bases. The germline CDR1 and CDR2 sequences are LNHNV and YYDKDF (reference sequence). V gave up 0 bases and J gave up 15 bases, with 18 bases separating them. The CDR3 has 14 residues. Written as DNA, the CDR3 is TGTGCCACCAGCAGAGAGCAGGGATGGGGTGTCGCGTTCTTC. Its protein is CATSREQGWGVAFF.

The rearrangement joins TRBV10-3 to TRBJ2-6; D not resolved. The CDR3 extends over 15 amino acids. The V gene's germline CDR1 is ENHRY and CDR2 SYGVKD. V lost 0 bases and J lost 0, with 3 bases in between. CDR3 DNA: TGTGCCATCAGTGAGTCTGACTCTGGGGCCAACGTCCTGACTTTC. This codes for CAISESDSGANVLTF.

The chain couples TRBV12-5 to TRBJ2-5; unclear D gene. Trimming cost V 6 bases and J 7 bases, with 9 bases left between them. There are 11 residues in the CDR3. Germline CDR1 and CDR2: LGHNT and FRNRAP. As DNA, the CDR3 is TGTGCTAGTGGACTTAGTGCGACCCAGTACTTC. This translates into CASGLSATQYF.

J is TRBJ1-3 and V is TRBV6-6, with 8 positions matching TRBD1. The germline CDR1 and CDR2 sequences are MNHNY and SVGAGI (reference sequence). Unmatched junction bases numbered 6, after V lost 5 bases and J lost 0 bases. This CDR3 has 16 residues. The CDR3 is CASSGQGLISGNTIYF. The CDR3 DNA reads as TGTGCCAGCAGTGGACAGGGACTCATCTCTGGAAACACCATATATTTT.

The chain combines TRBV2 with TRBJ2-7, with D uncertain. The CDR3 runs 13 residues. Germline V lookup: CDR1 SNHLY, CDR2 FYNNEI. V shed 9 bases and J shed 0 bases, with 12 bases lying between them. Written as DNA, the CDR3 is TGTGCCAGTCGGACGGCGAGCTCCTACGAGCAGTACTTC. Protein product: CASRTASSYEQYF.

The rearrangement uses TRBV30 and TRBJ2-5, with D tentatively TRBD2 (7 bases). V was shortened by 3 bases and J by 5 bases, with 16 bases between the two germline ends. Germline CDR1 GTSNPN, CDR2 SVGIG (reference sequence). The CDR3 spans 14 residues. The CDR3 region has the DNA TGTGCCTGGAGACGTGGGGGGGCCGGGGAGACCCAGTACTTC. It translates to CAWRRGGAGETQYF.

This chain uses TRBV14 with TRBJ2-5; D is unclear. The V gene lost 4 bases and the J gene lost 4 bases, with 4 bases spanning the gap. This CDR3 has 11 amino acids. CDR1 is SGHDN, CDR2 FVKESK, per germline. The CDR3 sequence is CASSLGETQYF. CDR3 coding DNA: TGTGCCAGCAGCCTGGGAGAGACCCAGTACTTC.

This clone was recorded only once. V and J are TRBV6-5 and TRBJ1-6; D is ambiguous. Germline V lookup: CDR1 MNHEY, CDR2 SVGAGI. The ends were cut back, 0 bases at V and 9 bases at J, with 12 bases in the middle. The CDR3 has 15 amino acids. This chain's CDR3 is CASSYSLFFGSPLHF. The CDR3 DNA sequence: TGTGCCAGCAGTTACTCTCTTTTTTTTGGTTCACCCCTCCACTTT.

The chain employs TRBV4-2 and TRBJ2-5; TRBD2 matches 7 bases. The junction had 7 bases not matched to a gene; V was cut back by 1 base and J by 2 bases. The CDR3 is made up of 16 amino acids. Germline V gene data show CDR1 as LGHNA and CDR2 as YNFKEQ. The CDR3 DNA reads TGTGCCAGCAGCCAAGTGGGACTATCGCGACAAGAGACCCAGTACTTC. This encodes CASSQVGLSRQETQYF.

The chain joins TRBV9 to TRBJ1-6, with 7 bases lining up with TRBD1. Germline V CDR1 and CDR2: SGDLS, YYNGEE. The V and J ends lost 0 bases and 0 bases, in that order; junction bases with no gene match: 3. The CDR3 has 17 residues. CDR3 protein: CASSVGQGNSYNSPLHF. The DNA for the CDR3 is TGTGCCAGCAGCGTAGGACAGGGAAACTCCTATAATTCACCCCTCCACTTT.